This passage covers 2 T cell receptor beta chains from one sample sequenced in a study of CD8 T cells in Susac syndrome. About 0.45 to 1 ug RNA was reverse transcribed with random hexamers. Via MiXCR, TCRdb re-called the immunoSEQ multiplex PCR reads, giving one row per CDR3 protein. Of approximately 26,000 distinct CDR3 sequences listed, 90% to 95% were seen once; the top ten hold 0.27%. The material sequenced was CD8+ T cells from PBMCs. The receptors here all came from a human donor in good health.

The V gene is TRBV6-1, the J gene TRBJ2-3, with D tentatively TRBD1 (5 bases). Per germline, CDR1 MNHNS and CDR2 SASEGT. The CDR3 covers 14 residues. V was shortened by 3 bases and J by 0 bases, with 7 bases between the two germline ends. The CDR3 coding sequence is TGTGCCAGCAGTGATGACAGTAGCACAGATACGCAGTATTTT. Translated: CASSDDSSTDTQYF.

V and J are TRBV20-1 and TRBJ1-5, with no clear D. CDR1 and CDR2 from the germline V gene are DFQATT and SNEGSKA (reference sequence). The CDR3 is made up of 14 amino acids. The V and J ends lost 2 bases and 0 bases respectively, with 8 bases between them. The CDR3 here is CSARQRYSNQPQHF. The CDR3 coding sequence is TGCAGTGCTAGACAGCGTTATAGCAATCAGCCCCAGCATTTT.